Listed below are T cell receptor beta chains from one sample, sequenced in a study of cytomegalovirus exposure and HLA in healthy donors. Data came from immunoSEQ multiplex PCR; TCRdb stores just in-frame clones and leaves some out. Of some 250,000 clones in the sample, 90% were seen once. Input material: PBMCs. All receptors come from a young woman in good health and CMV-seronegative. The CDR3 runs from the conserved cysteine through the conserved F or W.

CDR3aa: CASSPGQGELFF
j_gene: TRBJ2-2
v_gene: TRBV5-1

CDR3aa: CASSLPAGNQETQYF
j_gene: TRBJ2-5
v_gene: TRBV5-6

CDR3aa: CASSLESGTEAFF
j_gene: TRBJ1-1
v_gene: TRBV11-3

CDR3aa: CASSLALAVPYEQYF
j_gene: TRBJ2-7
v_gene: TRBV28

CDR3aa: CASLLSRRWNTEAFF
j_gene: TRBJ1-1
v_gene: TRBV19

CDR3aa: CASSTQGYNEQFF
j_gene: TRBJ2-1
v_gene: TRBV19

CDR3aa: CASSMDRGRLNTEAFF
j_gene: TRBJ1-1
v_gene: TRBV18

CDR3aa: CASSSRPGNTIYF
j_gene: TRBJ1-3
v_gene: TRBV19

CDR3aa: CASSLGSSLAKGLDEQYF
j_gene: TRBJ2-7
v_gene: TRBV7-2

CDR3aa: CASSELEGDTQYF
j_gene: TRBJ2-3
v_gene: TRBV25-1

CDR3aa: CASSLPGGDEQYF
j_gene: TRBJ2-7
v_gene: TRBV5-4

CDR3aa: CASKMTGWAETQYF
j_gene: TRBJ2-5
v_gene: TRBV5-1

CDR3aa: CASSQTNYNEQFF
j_gene: TRBJ2-1
v_gene: TRBV14

CDR3aa: CAIRDRDGYTF
j_gene: TRBJ1-2
v_gene: TRBV6-6

CDR3aa: CASSPTSFYEQFF
j_gene: TRBJ2-1
v_gene: TRBV7-2

CDR3aa: CASISSLAYEQYF
j_gene: TRBJ2-7
v_gene: TRBV28

CDR3aa: CASSLRPASGSTGELFF
j_gene: TRBJ2-2
v_gene: TRBV7-2

CDR3aa: CASSPRAPYNEQFF
j_gene: TRBJ2-1
v_gene: TRBV4-3

CDR3aa: CASSLHLGDTGELFF
j_gene: TRBJ2-2
v_gene: TRBV5-1

CDR3aa: CASTQAGDPDTQYF
j_gene: TRBJ2-3
v_gene: TRBV19

CDR3aa: CASSLYGNEQFF
j_gene: TRBJ2-1
v_gene: TRBV27

CDR3aa: CASSLLAGGIYEQYF
j_gene: TRBJ2-7
v_gene: TRBV5-1

CDR3aa: CASSPNRVEGEQYF
j_gene: TRBJ2-7
v_gene: TRBV18

CDR3aa: CASSLFMTSGRAWTGELFF
j_gene: TRBJ2-2
v_gene: TRBV27

CDR3aa: CASSTRGTSGLIEQFF
j_gene: TRBJ2-1
v_gene: TRBV9

CDR3aa: CASSEKLPNIQYF
j_gene: TRBJ2-4
v_gene: TRBV10-2

CDR3aa: CASSLQGSSYNEQFF
j_gene: TRBJ2-1
v_gene: TRBV27

CDR3aa: CASSLARGSDTQYF
j_gene: TRBJ2-3
v_gene: TRBV11-1

CDR3aa: CASSTFPGGTYGYTF
j_gene: TRBJ1-2
v_gene: TRBV19

CDR3aa: CASNLGLNTEAFF
j_gene: TRBJ1-1
v_gene: TRBV10-2

CDR3aa: CASSLSLRGTSGESYEQYF
j_gene: TRBJ2-7
v_gene: TRBV7-2

CDR3aa: CASSQTGAPETQYF
j_gene: TRBJ2-5
v_gene: TRBV27

CDR3aa: CASSVDGTIYNEQFF
j_gene: TRBJ2-1
v_gene: TRBV9

CDR3aa: CAWGFPDGLLGEETQYF
j_gene: TRBJ2-5
v_gene: TRBV30

CDR3aa: CASSQGGTGGFYEQYF
j_gene: TRBJ2-7
v_gene: TRBV4-3

CDR3aa: CAISGSSLDSYEQYF
j_gene: TRBJ2-7
v_gene: TRBV10-3

CDR3aa: CASSPILQGKETQYF
j_gene: TRBJ2-5
v_gene: TRBV27

CDR3aa: CASSGTSGREFF
j_gene: TRBJ2-1
v_gene: TRBV2

CDR3aa: CASSPNWGRNTEAFF
j_gene: TRBJ1-1
v_gene: TRBV25-1

CDR3aa: CASSFGGYEQYF
j_gene: TRBJ2-7
v_gene: TRBV11-2

CDR3aa: CSVARQGQPQHF
j_gene: TRBJ1-5
v_gene: TRBV29-1

CDR3aa: CASSTRLAGVDTQYF
j_gene: TRBJ2-3
v_gene: TRBV7-2

CDR3aa: CASSLGSGRSYNEQFF
j_gene: TRBJ2-1
v_gene: TRBV5-4

CDR3aa: CASSAGLSSYEQYF
j_gene: TRBJ2-7
v_gene: TRBV2

CDR3aa: CASSLSGTGSDEQFF
j_gene: TRBJ2-1
v_gene: TRBV7-9

CDR3aa: CSAPDNEQFF
j_gene: TRBJ2-1
v_gene: TRBV20-1

CDR3aa: CATSRGHTDTGELFF
j_gene: TRBJ2-2
v_gene: TRBV15

CDR3aa: CASSIRGQGPQHF
j_gene: TRBJ1-5
v_gene: TRBV27

CDR3aa: CASSDPGLDSTDTQYF
j_gene: TRBJ2-3
v_gene: TRBV2

CDR3aa: CASSLKETQYF
j_gene: TRBJ2-5
v_gene: TRBV27

CDR3aa: CASSSGKNSYEQYF
j_gene: TRBJ2-7
v_gene: TRBV5-4

CDR3aa: CASRGLAGNTDTQYF
j_gene: TRBJ2-3
v_gene: TRBV27

CDR3aa: CASHYELTGELFF
j_gene: TRBJ2-2
v_gene: TRBV6-6

CDR3aa: CASSPGTGLNEQFF
j_gene: TRBJ2-1
v_gene: TRBV6-6

CDR3aa: CASSERSAGGATDTQYF
j_gene: TRBJ2-3
v_gene: TRBV6-1

CDR3aa: CAISGLREQYF
j_gene: TRBJ2-7
v_gene: TRBV10-3

CDR3aa: CASSVGGEIRAGELFF
j_gene: TRBJ2-2
v_gene: TRBV9